This T cell receptor beta chain appears in the sequencing data of a study of CD8 T cells in Susac syndrome. Random hexamers were used to reverse transcribe about 0.45 to 1 ug of RNA. TCRdb re-derived calls from the immunoSEQ multiplex PCR reads in MiXCR, one entry per CDR3 protein. The sample holds about 81,000 distinct CDR3 sequences; 90% to 95% are singletons and the top ten take approximately 0.94%. This CDR3 spans 13 amino acids. Germline-derived CDR1 and CDR2 are SGHTA and FQGNSA. Trimming took off 4 bases at V and 5 bases at J, with 9 bases between the two ends. This sequence originates from a human donor with Susac syndrome. This chain joins TRBV7-2 and TRBJ1-5; TRBD1 is a possible D gene (6 bases). Sequences were obtained from CD8+ T cells from PBMCs. CDR3 in amino acids: CASSSGAHQPQHF. CDR3 nucleotides: TGTGCCAGCAGCTCGGGGGCCCATCAGCCCCAGCATTTT. The complete variable domain, with remaining parts taken from reference TRBV7-2 and TRBJ1-5, reads GAGVSQSPSNKVTEKGKDVELRCDPISGHTALYWYRQSLGQGLEFLIYFQGNSAPDKSGLPSDRFSAERTGGSVSTLTIQRTQQEDSAVYLCASSSGAHQPQHFGDGTRLSIL.